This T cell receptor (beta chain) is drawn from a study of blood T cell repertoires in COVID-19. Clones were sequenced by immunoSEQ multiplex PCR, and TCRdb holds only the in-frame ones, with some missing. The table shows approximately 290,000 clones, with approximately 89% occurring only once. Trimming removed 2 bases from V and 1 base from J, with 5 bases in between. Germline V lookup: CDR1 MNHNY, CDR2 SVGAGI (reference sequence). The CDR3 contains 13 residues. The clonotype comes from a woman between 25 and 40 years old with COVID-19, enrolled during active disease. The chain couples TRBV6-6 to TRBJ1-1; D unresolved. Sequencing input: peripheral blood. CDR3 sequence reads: CASSYDSNTEAFF. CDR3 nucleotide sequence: TGTGCCAGCAGTTACGACTCGAACACTGAAGCTTTCTTT.